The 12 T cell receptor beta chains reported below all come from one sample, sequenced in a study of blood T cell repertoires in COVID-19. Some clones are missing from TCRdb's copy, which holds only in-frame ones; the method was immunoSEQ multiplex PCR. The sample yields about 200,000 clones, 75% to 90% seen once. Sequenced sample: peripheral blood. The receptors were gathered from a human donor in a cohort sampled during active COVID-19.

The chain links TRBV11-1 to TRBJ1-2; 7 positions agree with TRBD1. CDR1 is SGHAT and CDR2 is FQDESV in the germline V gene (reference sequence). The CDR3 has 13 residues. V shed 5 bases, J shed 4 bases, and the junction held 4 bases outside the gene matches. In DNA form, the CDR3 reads TGTGCCAGCAGCCACAGGGGCGTCTATGGCTACACCTTC. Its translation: CASSHRGVYGYTF.

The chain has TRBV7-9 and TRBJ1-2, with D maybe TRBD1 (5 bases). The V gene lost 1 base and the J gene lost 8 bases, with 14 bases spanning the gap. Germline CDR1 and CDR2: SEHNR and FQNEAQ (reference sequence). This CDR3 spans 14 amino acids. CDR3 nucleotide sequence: TGTGCCAGCAGCTTAGAAGGTCAGGGCACAGGCTACACCTTC. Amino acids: CASSLEGQGTGYTF.

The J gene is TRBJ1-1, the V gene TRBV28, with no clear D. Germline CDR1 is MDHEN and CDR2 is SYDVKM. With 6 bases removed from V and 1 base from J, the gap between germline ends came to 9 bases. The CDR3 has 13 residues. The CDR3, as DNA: TGTGCCAGCAGCATACGGGGGAACACTGAAGCTTTCTTT. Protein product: CASSIRGNTEAFF.

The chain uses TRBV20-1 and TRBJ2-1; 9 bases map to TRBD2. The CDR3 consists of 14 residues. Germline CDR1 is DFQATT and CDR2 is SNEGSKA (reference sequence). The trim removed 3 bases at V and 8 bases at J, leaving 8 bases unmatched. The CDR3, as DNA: TGCAGTGCTAGTGGCGGGAGGGGTAAGGATGAGCAGTTCTTC. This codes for CSASGGRGKDEQFF.

This chain's CDR3 is CASSFSMTEANYGYTF. CDR3 DNA: TGTGCCAGCAGTTTTAGTATGACCGAGGCTAACTATGGCTACACCTTC. This sequence joins TRBV28 and TRBJ1-2; D is undetermined. This CDR3 contains 16 residues. V lost 3 bases to trimming and J lost 0 bases, with 14 bases between them. Germline CDR1 is MDHEN and CDR2 is SYDVKM.

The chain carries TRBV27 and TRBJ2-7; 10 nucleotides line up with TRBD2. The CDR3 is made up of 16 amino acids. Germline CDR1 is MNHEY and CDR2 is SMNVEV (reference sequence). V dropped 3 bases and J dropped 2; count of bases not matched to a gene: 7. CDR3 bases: TGTGCCAGCAGTTTGGGTCCTAGCGGGGGACCCTACGAGCAGTACTTC. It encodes CASSLGPSGGPYEQYF.

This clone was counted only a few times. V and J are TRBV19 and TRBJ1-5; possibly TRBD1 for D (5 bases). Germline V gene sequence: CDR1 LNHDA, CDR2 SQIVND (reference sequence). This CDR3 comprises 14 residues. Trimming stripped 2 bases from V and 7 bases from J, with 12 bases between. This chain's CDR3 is CASSIPREGQPQHF. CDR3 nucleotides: TGTGCCAGTAGTATACCCAGGGAAGGACAGCCCCAGCATTTT.

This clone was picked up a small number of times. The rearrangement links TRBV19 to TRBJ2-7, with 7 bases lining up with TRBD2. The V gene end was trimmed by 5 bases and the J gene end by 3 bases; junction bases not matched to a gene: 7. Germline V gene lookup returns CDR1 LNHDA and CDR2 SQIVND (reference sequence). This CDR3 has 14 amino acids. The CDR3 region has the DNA TGTGCCAGTAGTTCGGGACTACTTATCTACGAGCAGTACTTC. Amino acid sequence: CASSSGLLIYEQYF.

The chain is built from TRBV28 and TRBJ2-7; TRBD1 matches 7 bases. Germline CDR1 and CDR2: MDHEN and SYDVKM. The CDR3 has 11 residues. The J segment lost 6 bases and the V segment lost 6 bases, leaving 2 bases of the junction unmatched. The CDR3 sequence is CASRYRGEQYF. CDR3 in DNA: TGTGCCAGCAGGTACAGGGGCGAGCAGTACTTC. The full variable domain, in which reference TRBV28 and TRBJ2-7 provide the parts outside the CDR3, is DVKVTQSSRYLVKRTGEKVFLECVQDMDHENMFWYRQDPGLGLRLIYFSYDVKMKEKGDIPEGYSVSREKKERFSLILESASTNQTSMYLCASRYRGEQYFGPGTRLTVT.

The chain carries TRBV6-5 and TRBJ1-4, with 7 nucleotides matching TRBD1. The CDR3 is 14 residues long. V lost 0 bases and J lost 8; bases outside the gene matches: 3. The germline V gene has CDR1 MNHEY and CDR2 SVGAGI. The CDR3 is CASSYSRRGEKLFF. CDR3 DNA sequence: TGTGCCAGCAGTTACTCGCGCAGGGGGGAAAAACTGTTTTTT.

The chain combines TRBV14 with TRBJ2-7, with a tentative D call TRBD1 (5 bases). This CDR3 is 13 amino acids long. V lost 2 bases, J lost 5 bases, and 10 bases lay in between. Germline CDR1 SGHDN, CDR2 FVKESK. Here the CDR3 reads CASSQIDSHEQYF. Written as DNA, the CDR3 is TGTGCCAGCAGCCAAATAGACAGCCACGAGCAGTACTTC.

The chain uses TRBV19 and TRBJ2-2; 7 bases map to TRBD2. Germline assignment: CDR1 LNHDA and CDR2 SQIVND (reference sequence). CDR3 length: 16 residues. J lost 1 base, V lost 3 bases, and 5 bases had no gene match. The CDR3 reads CASSMLRERNTGELFF. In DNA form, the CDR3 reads TGTGCCAGTAGTATGTTGCGGGAGCGGAACACCGGGGAGCTGTTTTTT.